This T cell receptor beta chain stems from a study of blood T cell repertoires in COVID-19. Clones were sequenced by immunoSEQ multiplex PCR, and TCRdb holds only the in-frame ones, with some missing. The top ten hold roughly 0.7% of the sample, which has more than 200,000 clones, roughly nine tenths seen once. Trimming removed 5 bases from V and 5 bases from J, with 10 bases in between. The CDR3 length is 13 residues. The clonotype originates from a man in his forties with acute or convalescent COVID-19. The V gene is TRBV12-3 or TRBV12-4, the J gene TRBJ1-5; no reliable D call. Input material: peripheral blood. The CDR3 DNA reads as TGTGCCAGCAGTGGCGGCCATTATCAGCCCCAGCATTTT. It is translated as CASSGGHYQPQHF.